This T cell receptor (beta chain) stems from a study of human T cells and chemical hapten exposure. Study-wide background: Patch tests containing 0.01% DPC, applied to the upper back, were read at 6 days. Overall study results and limits: PT1 expanded TCR counts and patch test score correlated positively.

Stated time point: patch test 1, 2 weeks after DPC sensitization. The sample's treatment: therapeutic diphenylcyclopropenone sensitization with weekly scalp DPC. The study's library attached unique molecular identifiers to single cDNA molecules. TCRdb called the RACE reads again in MiXCR, with one record for every CDR3 protein. In the table there are roughly 98,000 distinct CDR3 sequences, roughly 12% of which are singletons. V lost 3 bases and J 10 bases, leaving 11 bases between the germline ends. CDR3 length: 11 residues. Germline V CDR1 and CDR2: SGDLS, YYNGEE. This clonotype was observed a few times. Its antigen is unknown.

This clonotype was sampled from a woman aged 40 to 50 with alopecia areata. Some clones in this sample may be carry-over from other donors' samples. The J gene is TRBJ2-7, the V gene TRBV9, with D unresolved. This material consisted of whole blood, taken in connection with sensitization to the hapten diphenylcyclopropenone (DPC). CDR3 DNA sequence: TGTGCCAGCAGCGAAACGGTGAAACAGTACTTC. This gives the protein CASSETVKQYF.